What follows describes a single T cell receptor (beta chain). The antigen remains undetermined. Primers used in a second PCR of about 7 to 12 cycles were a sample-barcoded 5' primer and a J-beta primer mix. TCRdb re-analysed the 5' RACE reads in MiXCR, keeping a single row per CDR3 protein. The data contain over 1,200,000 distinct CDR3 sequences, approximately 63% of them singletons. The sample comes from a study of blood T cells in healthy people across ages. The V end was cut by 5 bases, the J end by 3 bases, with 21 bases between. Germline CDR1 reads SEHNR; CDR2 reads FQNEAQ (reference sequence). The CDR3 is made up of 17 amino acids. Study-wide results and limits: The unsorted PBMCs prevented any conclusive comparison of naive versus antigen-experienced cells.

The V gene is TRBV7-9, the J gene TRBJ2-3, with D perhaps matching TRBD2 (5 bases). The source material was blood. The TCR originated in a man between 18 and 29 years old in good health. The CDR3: CASSLIERLTGTDTQYF. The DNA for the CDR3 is TGTGCCAGCAGCCTAATTGAACGGCTCACGGGGACAGATACGCAGTATTTT.